Below are 10 T cell receptor beta chains sequenced from a single sample in a study of T cell clonality in common variable immunodeficiency. Clones were sequenced by immunoSEQ multiplex PCR, and TCRdb holds only the in-frame ones, with some missing. The sample yields tens of thousands of clones, without any singletons. The sample consisted of peripheral blood mononuclear cells. These receptors came from a person aged 18 to 75 in good health.

There are many counts of this clone. With the read ending 3 residues before the CDR3 end, the germline J gene is used to fill in that end. The chain recombines TRBV30 with TRBJ1-4, with unresolved D. V shed 2 bases and J shed 8 bases, with 15 bases lying between them. Germline CDR1 GTSNPN, CDR2 SVGIG (reference sequence). This CDR3 is built from 14 residues. The CDR3 DNA, read in part, is TGTGCCTGGAGTCACGCGGGTGGAGGCGAAAAA. This encodes CAWSHAGGGEK. The entire CDR3 sequence reads CAWSHAGGGEKLFF.

This clone was recorded at least ten times. The read ends 3 residues before the CDR3 terminus; that terminus is restored from the germline J gene. The chain combines TRBV5-4 with TRBJ1-1; tentative D call: TRBD1 (6 bases). The CDR3 consists of 15 residues. Germline values: CDR1 SGHNT, CDR2 YYREEE (reference sequence). V was trimmed by 4 bases and J by 1 base, leaving 14 bases between them. The part of the CDR3 DNA that was read is TGTGCCAGCAGCCCACCGGGACATAGGAACACTGAA. Protein sequence: CASSPPGHRNTE. The full CDR3 is CASSPPGHRNTEAFF.

This clone has at least ten counts. The read terminates 3 residues before the CDR3 end, so the remaining end is supplied by the germline J gene. V and J are TRBV2 and TRBJ1-1, with 7 positions matching TRBD1. CDR1 and CDR2 from the germline V gene are SNHLY and FYNNEI. CDR3 length: 14 residues. V shed 6 bases and J 0 bases; nucleotides not matched to a gene: 4. Here the CDR3 reads CASRPGQMNTEAFF. Incomplete CDR3 DNA: TGTGCCAGCAGACCGGGACAGATGAACACTGAA. The full variable domain, completed using reference TRBV2 and TRBJ1-1, is EPEVTQTPSHQVTQMGQEVILRCVPISNHLYFYWYRQILGQKVEFLVSFYNNEISEKSEIFDDQFSVERPDGSNFTLKIRSTKLEDSAMYFCASRPGQMNTEAFFGQGTRLTVV.

This clone appeared many times. Partial CDR3 DNA: TGCAGTGCTGGCGGGACAGGGGAGGCCCAGCCC. The encoded protein is CSAGGTGEAQP. The CDR3, in full, reads CSAGGTGEAQPQHF. This chain links TRBV20-1 with TRBJ1-5, with 10 bases fitting TRBD1. Read coverage stops 3 residues before the CDR3 terminus; the germline J gene supplies the remainder. The CDR3 extends over 14 amino acids. V shed 5 bases and J 7 bases; nucleotides not matched to a gene: 8. Per germline, CDR1 DFQATT and CDR2 SNEGSKA (reference sequence).

Many counts were recorded for this clone. The read gets to within 3 residues of the CDR3 end, and the germline J gene fills in the rest. The rearrangement joins TRBV12-3 or TRBV12-4 to TRBJ2-1; 10 bases fit TRBD1. This CDR3 has 16 residues. V shed 7 bases, J shed 7 bases, and the junction held 13 bases outside the gene matches. The CDR3 protein is CASTRGWGQGWNEQFF. The covered CDR3 bases are TGTGCCAGCACACGAGGGTGGGGACAGGGGTGGAATGAG.

This clone was counted at least ten times. The CDR3 end lies 3 residues beyond the end of the read and is filled in from the germline J gene. The J gene is TRBJ2-3, the V gene TRBV30, with D uncertain. V lost 4 bases to trimming and J lost 4 bases, with 6 bases between them. Looked up from germline, CDR1 is GTSNPN and CDR2 is SVGIG (reference sequence). The CDR3 is 11 residues long. CDR3 bases read: TGTGCCTGGACCCTCTCAGATACG. The encoded protein is CAWTLSDT. The entire CDR3 protein reads CAWTLSDTQYF.

The table lists this clone with a few counts. The read comes to an end 3 residues before the CDR3 does, leaving the germline J gene to fill in the end. This chain links TRBV19 with TRBJ1-5, with D perhaps TRBD1 (5 bases). CDR3 length equals 14 residues. Looked up from germline, CDR1 is LNHDA and CDR2 is SQIVND (reference sequence). Trimming cost V 2 bases and J 6 bases, with 11 bases left between them. The chain's CDR3 is CASSITGDGQPQHF. CDR3 DNA (partial): TGTGCCAGTAGTATAACAGGTGACGGTCAGCCC.

The sample holds many counts of this clone. The read terminates 3 residues before the CDR3 end, so the remaining end is supplied by the germline J gene. V usage is TRBV7-2 and J usage is TRBJ2-3; TRBD2 matches 7 bases. This CDR3 has 14 amino acids. From germline, CDR1 is SGHTA and CDR2 FQGNSA. The CDR3 loop reads CASSPGWGGETQYF. The sequenced CDR3 bases are TGTGCCAGCAGCCCCGGGTGGGGAGGGGAGACG.

Regarding this clone: Its ends do not fully match the called genes, so a read error is possible. The read terminates 3 residues before the CDR3 end, so the remaining end is supplied by the germline J gene. The chain employs TRBV5-1 and TRBJ2-2, with D perhaps matching TRBD1 (6 bases). Germline CDR1 reads SGHRS; CDR2 reads YFSETQ. The CDR3 covers 16 residues. CDR3 DNA, as far as it was read: TGCGCCAACAGCTGGTTCGGGACACCGAACACCGGGGAG. Encoded protein: CANSWFGTPNTGE. The whole CDR3 reads CANSWFGTPNTGELFF.

This clone has at least ten counts. Read coverage stops 3 residues before the CDR3 terminus; the germline J gene supplies the remainder. This chain joins TRBV19 and TRBJ2-1; 9 bases are shared with TRBD2. The trim removed 3 bases at V and 4 bases at J, leaving 7 bases unmatched. Germline CDR1 and CDR2: LNHDA and SQIVND (reference sequence). The CDR3 consists of 16 residues. CDR3 bases read: TGTGCCAGTAGTATGGTCGCGGGAGGGATTTACAATGAG. As protein: CASSMVAGGIYNE. The whole CDR3 sequence reads CASSMVAGGIYNEQFF. The full variable domain, completed using reference TRBV19 and TRBJ2-1, is DGGITQSPKYLFRKEGQNVTLSCEQNLNHDAMYWYRQDPGQGLRLIYYSQIVNDFQKGDIAEGYSVSREKKESFPLTVTSAQKNPTAFYLCASSMVAGGIYNEQFFGPGTRLTVL.